This T cell receptor beta chain was captured in a study of blood T cell repertoires in COVID-19. Clones were read by immunoSEQ multiplex PCR, and TCRdb kept only the in-frame ones, dropping some. The repertoire has some 380,000 clones, around 87% of them found once; the top ten carry 1% to 1.5%. Individuals aged about 18 to 89 years were recruited from fewer than 30 US areas. Self-reported history from a screening survey and questionnaire set each donor's cohort. The ends were cut back, 4 bases at V and 3 bases at J, with 15 bases in the middle. Germline assignment: CDR1 MNHNS and CDR2 SASEGT. The CDR3 consists of 16 residues.

Sequenced: PBMCs or T cells enriched from blood (not recorded which). The TCR was taken from a young man who had recovered from COVID-19. The rearrangement joins TRBV6-1 to TRBJ2-2, with D maybe TRBD2 (5 bases). The CDR3 reads CASSAHFGVDTGELFF. CDR3 DNA: TGTGCCAGCAGTGCCCATTTCGGGGTGGACACCGGGGAGCTGTTTTTT.